These 29 T cell receptor beta chains originate from one sample sequenced in a study of cytomegalovirus exposure and HLA in healthy donors. Amplification used 60 Vbeta primers and 13 Jbeta primers. Profiled with immunoSEQ multiplex PCR; TCRdb holds only in-frame clones, not every one. The data show roughly 120,000 clones, 65% to 90% seen once. Sequencing used PBMCs. All receptors derive from a male donor in good health and CMV-seropositive.

The V and J genes are TRBV6-6 and TRBJ1-2; TRBD1 is a possible D gene (5 bases). Trimming stripped 4 bases from V and 7 bases from J, with 16 bases between. The CDR3 length is 14 residues. CDR1 is MNHNY and CDR2 is SVGAGI in the germline V gene (reference sequence). The CDR3 sequence: CASSFRDGGSGYTF. CDR3 DNA: TGTGCCAGCAGTTTCCGGGACGGAGGGAGTGGCTACACCTTC.

The V gene is TRBV7-8, the J gene TRBJ1-2; TRBD1 aligns across 9 bases. CDR1 SGHVS and CDR2 FQNEAQ come from the germline V gene. The length of the CDR3 is 14 residues. Trimming took 1 base from V and 8 from J; bases not matched to a gene: 5. The CDR3 reads CASSLGGTGWGYTF. As DNA, the CDR3 is TGTGCCAGCAGCTTAGGTGGGACAGGGTGGGGCTACACCTTC.

This clone has only a few counts. The chain employs TRBV7-8 and TRBJ2-7, with 10 positions matching TRBD2. This CDR3 is built from 17 residues. CDR1 and CDR2 (germline): SGHVS, FQNEAQ. Trimming removed 2 bases from V and 7 bases from J; junction bases left unmatched: 14. The CDR3 here is CASSLSSVASGSREQYF. The CDR3 DNA reads as TGTGCCAGCAGCTTATCCTCCGTGGCTAGCGGGAGCAGGGAGCAGTACTTC. Combining the CDR3 with reference TRBV7-8 and TRBJ2-7 gives the whole variable domain GAGVSQSPRYKVAKRGQDVALRCDPISGHVSLFWYQQALGQGPEFLTYFQNEAQLDKSGLPSDRFFAERPEGSVSTLKIQRTQQEDSAVYLCASSLSSVASGSREQYFGPGTRLTVT.

The chain uses TRBV7-3 and TRBJ2-2, with no clear D. CDR1 SGHTA and CDR2 FQGTGA come from the germline V gene. V lost 4 bases, J lost 8 bases, and 11 bases lay in between. CDR3 length: 13 residues. CDR3 sequence (DNA): TGTGCCAGCAGCTATATGAACGGGGGGGAGCTGTTTTTT. Translation gives CASSYMNGGELFF.

The gene calls are TRBV28 and TRBJ2-7; D is perhaps TRBD1 (5 bases). This CDR3 has 15 residues. The V gene's germline CDR1 is MDHEN and CDR2 SYDVKM. Trimming stripped 6 bases from V and 5 bases from J, with 20 bases between. In DNA, the CDR3 is TGTGCCAGCAGACCCTCTGCAGGGTATTTGCACGAGCAGTACTTC. This gives the protein CASRPSAGYLHEQYF.

V and J are TRBV29-1 and TRBJ2-7; a possible D gene is TRBD1 (6 bases). The CDR3 is made up of 12 amino acids. The germline V gene has CDR1 SQVTM and CDR2 ANQGSEA. V was clipped by 7 bases and J by 0 bases, with 10 bases between them. CDR3 sequence (DNA): TGCAGCGCCCGGGACACCTCCTACGAGCAGTACTTC. The encoded protein is CSARDTSYEQYF.

The CDR3 here is CASSLRGGPDEETQYF. The CDR3 DNA reads as TGTGCCAGCAGTCTGCGGGGAGGCCCGGACGAAGAGACCCAGTACTTC. The gene calls are TRBV28 and TRBJ2-5, with a possible D match to TRBD2 (6 bases). Germline assignment: CDR1 MDHEN and CDR2 SYDVKM. V dropped 5 bases and J dropped 3 bases, with 19 bases sitting between them. The CDR3 runs 16 residues. Based on the CDR3 plus reference TRBV28 and TRBJ2-5, the full variable domain is DVKVTQSSRYLVKRTGEKVFLECVQDMDHENMFWYRQDPGLGLRLIYFSYDVKMKEKGDIPEGYSVSREKKERFSLILESASTNQTSMYLCASSLRGGPDEETQYFGPGTRLLVL.

The V call is TRBV7-9, the J call TRBJ2-6; no reliable D call. CDR1 and CDR2 (germline): SEHNR, FQNEAQ (reference sequence). V was shortened by 2 bases and J by 0 bases, with 11 bases between the two germline ends. The CDR3 runs to 17 residues. CDR3 protein: CASSLQSASSGANVLTF. DNA of the CDR3: TGTGCCAGCAGCTTACAGTCAGCGAGCTCTGGGGCCAACGTCCTGACTTTC.

The V and J genes are TRBV9 and TRBJ2-5; D is perhaps TRBD1 (6 bases). Germline-derived CDR1 and CDR2 are SGDLS and YYNGEE. This CDR3 is 14 amino acids long. Trimming pared 4 bases from V and 11 bases from J, leaving 21 bases between. The CDR3 is CASSPNQGLGEQYF. The DNA of the CDR3 is TGTGCCAGCAGCCCTAACCAGGGGCTGGGAGAGCAGTACTTC.

The count of this clone is one. Here the CDR3 DNA reads TGTGCCAGCAGCCATAAGACTGTAGCGGAAGGCCCCCTATCGCGGACTAGGCACAAGCAGTACTTC. It is translated as CASSHKTVAEGPLSRTRHKQYF. This sequence joins TRBV4-2 and TRBJ2-7; 7 bases align to TRBD2. The CDR3 runs 22 residues. Germline assignment: CDR1 LGHNA and CDR2 YNFKEQ. The J segment lost 8 bases and the V segment lost 3 bases, leaving 34 bases of the junction unmatched.

J is TRBJ1-1 and V is TRBV27; D unresolved. The CDR3 sequence is 13 residues long. V lost 7 bases to trimming and J lost 4 bases, with 13 bases between them. Germline CDR1 reads MNHEY; CDR2 reads SMNVEV (reference sequence). CDR3 region: CASKRLGSTEAFF. The CDR3 coding sequence is TGTGCCAGCAAACGGTTGGGGAGCACTGAAGCTTTCTTT.

The rearrangement uses TRBV28 and TRBJ2-4, with D maybe TRBD1 (5 bases). Trimming stripped 3 bases from V and 6 bases from J, with 9 bases between. In germline, CDR1 is MDHEN, CDR2 SYDVKM. The CDR3 has 13 amino acids. Here the CDR3 reads CASSLGQPNIQYF. DNA of the CDR3: TGTGCCAGCAGTTTGGGGCAGCCAAACATTCAGTACTTC.

The J gene is TRBJ1-2, the V gene TRBV6-1; D ambiguous. The CDR3 is made up of 14 amino acids. Germline V gives CDR1 MNHNS, CDR2 SASEGT. V lost 0 bases, J lost 7 bases, and 12 bases lay in between. The CDR3 reads CASSEAGGWGGYTF. CDR3 in DNA: TGTGCCAGCAGTGAAGCGGGCGGGTGGGGTGGCTACACCTTC.

The V and J genes are TRBV19 and TRBJ2-7; the match to TRBD2 covers 10 bases. Germline trimming cut 1 base from V and 2 bases from J; bases unmatched to any gene: 2. This CDR3 spans 15 amino acids. Germline V gives CDR1 LNHDA, CDR2 SQIVND (reference sequence). This CDR3 reads CASSIASGGAYEQYF. In nucleotides, the CDR3 is TGTGCCAGTAGTATAGCAAGCGGGGGGGCCTACGAGCAGTACTTC.

This sequence joins TRBV18 and TRBJ2-5; 7 positions match TRBD1. This CDR3 region has 15 residues. Germline V CDR1 and CDR2: KGHSH, LQKENI. V was clipped by 1 base and J by 4 bases; unmatched bases: 6. The CDR3 region is CASSPLKGGGETQYF. Here the CDR3 DNA reads TGTGCCAGCTCACCACTTAAAGGGGGCGGAGAGACCCAGTACTTC.

The V and J genes are TRBV28 and TRBJ2-5; 8 nucleotides align to TRBD1. With V trimmed by 6 bases and J by 2 bases, 5 bases remained unmatched. This CDR3 is built from 14 residues. Looked up from germline, CDR1 is MDHEN and CDR2 is SYDVKM. Here the CDR3 reads CASRAGGLQETQYF. Here the CDR3 DNA reads TGTGCCAGCAGGGCAGGGGGCCTACAAGAGACCCAGTACTTC.

The V call is TRBV5-1, the J call TRBJ1-1; D gene uncertain. Germline V lookup: CDR1 SGHRS, CDR2 YFSETQ. Trimming stripped 4 bases from V and 8 bases from J, with 21 bases between. This CDR3 spans 15 amino acids. CDR3 region: CASSPTTAGTTEAFF. The CDR3 nucleotides read TGCGCCAGCAGCCCTACGACGGCGGGAACGACAGAAGCTTTCTTT.

V and J are TRBV27 and TRBJ2-5, with 9 bases that match TRBD1. The CDR3 is 17 residues long. Germline trimming cut 2 bases from V and 4 bases from J; bases unmatched to any gene: 11. Germline V gene sequence: CDR1 MNHEY, CDR2 SMNVEV (reference sequence). This chain's CDR3 is CASSLDGDREFPETQYF. DNA for the CDR3: TGTGCCAGCAGTTTAGACGGGGACAGGGAATTTCCAGAGACCCAGTACTTC.

V and J are TRBV4-2 and TRBJ2-5; 12 bases are a match to TRBD1. J was trimmed by 4 bases and V by 0 bases; bases with no gene match: 3. CDR3 length: 16 amino acids. Per the germline V gene, CDR1 is LGHNA and CDR2 is YNFKEQ. CDR3 nucleotides: TGTGCCAGCAGCCAAGATCCGGGACAGGGGGCAGAGACCCAGTACTTC. Translation gives CASSQDPGQGAETQYF.

The CDR3 spells CASSPVHSSYEQYF. The DNA of the CDR3 is TGTGCCAGTAGTCCGGTTCACAGCTCCTACGAGCAGTACTTC. V usage is TRBV19 and J usage is TRBJ2-7, with D hard to call. Per the germline V gene, CDR1 is LNHDA and CDR2 is SQIVND (reference sequence). This CDR3 contains 14 residues. V lost 5 bases, J lost 0 bases, and 11 bases lay in between. The full variable domain, in which reference TRBV19 and TRBJ2-7 provide the parts outside the CDR3, is DGGITQSPKYLFRKEGQNVTLSCEQNLNHDAMYWYRQDPGQGLRLIYYSQIVNDFQKGDIAEGYSVSREKKESFPLTVTSAQKNPTAFYLCASSPVHSSYEQYFGPGTRLTVT.

This chain links TRBV10-3 with TRBJ1-1, with 7 bases lining up with TRBD1. The V gene's germline CDR1 is ENHRY and CDR2 SYGVKD. Unmatched junction bases numbered 7, after V lost 6 bases and J lost 0 bases. This CDR3 contains 15 residues. CDR3 DNA sequence: TGTGCCATCAGGGGACAGCTCATTATGAACACTGAAGCTTTCTTT. Amino acids: CAIRGQLIMNTEAFF.

V and J are TRBV5-1 and TRBJ1-4; no clear D gene. The V gene lost 5 bases and the J gene lost 7 bases, with 15 bases spanning the gap. From germline, CDR1 is SGHRS and CDR2 YFSETQ. This CDR3 contains 14 residues. The CDR3: CASRLEDTGEKLFF. The CDR3 DNA follows: TGCGCCAGCAGACTCGAGGATACTGGTGAAAAACTGTTTTTT.

This chain links TRBV11-3 with TRBJ2-7; D gene unclear. Trimming cost V 1 base and J 2 bases, with 6 bases left between them. CDR1 SGHNT and CDR2 YENEEA come from the germline V gene. The CDR3 is made up of 13 amino acids. The CDR3 region has the DNA TGTGCCAGCAGCTTAGGGGCCGCCTACGAGCAGTACTTC. Amino acid sequence: CASSLGAAYEQYF.

This chain connects TRBV7-9 to TRBJ2-1; D unresolved. The CDR3 extends over 13 amino acids. V lost 5 bases and J lost 5, with 10 bases in between. Germline assignment: CDR1 SEHNR and CDR2 FQNEAQ (reference sequence). CDR3 DNA sequence: TGTGCCAGCAGCGCTCCTTCAGACAATGAGCAGTTCTTC. Translating it yields CASSAPSDNEQFF.

This chain uses TRBV28 with TRBJ2-7; 8 positions match TRBD1. There are 15 residues in the CDR3. Per the germline V gene, CDR1 is MDHEN and CDR2 is SYDVKM. The trim removed 1 base at V and 2 bases at J, leaving 4 bases unmatched. The CDR3 DNA follows: TGTGCCAGCAGTTTATCGAGGACAGGGACCTACGAGCAGTACTTC. This encodes CASSLSRTGTYEQYF. Supplemented by reference TRBV28 and TRBJ2-7, the full variable domain reads DVKVTQSSRYLVKRTGEKVFLECVQDMDHENMFWYRQDPGLGLRLIYFSYDVKMKEKGDIPEGYSVSREKKERFSLILESASTNQTSMYLCASSLSRTGTYEQYFGPGTRLTVT.

The chain combines TRBV11-3 with TRBJ2-3; the D gene is possibly TRBD2 (6 bases). The CDR3 has 16 amino acids. CDR1 and CDR2 from the germline V gene are SGHNT and YENEEA. V lost 1 base to trimming and J lost 5 bases, with 16 bases between them. The DNA of the CDR3 is TGTGCCAGCAGCTTAGGGGTTAACGGGAGAGGAGATACGCAGTATTTT. Protein product: CASSLGVNGRGDTQYF.

The chain combines TRBV15 with TRBJ2-7, with D possibly TRBD2 on 6 matching bases. The CDR3 is made up of 16 amino acids. The germline V gene encodes CDR1 LNHNV and CDR2 YYDKDF (reference sequence). V was pared by 0 bases and J by 2 bases, with 14 bases between. CDR3 nucleotides: TGTGCCACCAGCAGAGAAAGCGGGCTAGCCCCCTACGAGCAGTACTTC. Its translation: CATSRESGLAPYEQYF.

The genes are TRBV7-9 and TRBJ2-5; no firm D call. V was shortened by 5 bases and J by 7 bases, with 11 bases between the two germline ends. The CDR3 is made up of 12 amino acids. Germline V gene lookup returns CDR1 SEHNR and CDR2 FQNEAQ (reference sequence). This chain's CDR3 is CASSPSRGTQYF. CDR3 sequence (DNA): TGTGCCAGCAGCCCCTCAAGAGGGACCCAGTACTTC.

The genes are TRBV5-1 and TRBJ1-4; tentatively, D is TRBD1 (5 bases). Germline V CDR1 and CDR2: SGHRS, YFSETQ. Deletions cut 6 bases from V and 3 bases from J, with 9 bases between. This CDR3 contains 13 residues. CDR3 sequence reads: CASTDSSNEKLFF. CDR3 DNA: TGCGCCAGCACCGACAGTTCTAATGAAAAACTGTTTTTT.